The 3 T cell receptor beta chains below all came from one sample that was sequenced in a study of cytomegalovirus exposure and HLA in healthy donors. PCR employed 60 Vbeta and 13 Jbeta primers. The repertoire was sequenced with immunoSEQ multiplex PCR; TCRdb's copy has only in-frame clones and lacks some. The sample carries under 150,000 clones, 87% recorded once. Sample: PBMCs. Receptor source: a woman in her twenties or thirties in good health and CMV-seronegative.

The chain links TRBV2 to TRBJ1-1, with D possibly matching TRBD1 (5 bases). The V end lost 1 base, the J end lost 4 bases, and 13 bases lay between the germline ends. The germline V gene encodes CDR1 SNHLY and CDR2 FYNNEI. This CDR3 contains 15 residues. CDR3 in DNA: TGTGCCAGCAGTGAAGACAGGTGGGGTCCCACTGAAGCTTTCTTT. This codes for CASSEDRWGPTEAFF.

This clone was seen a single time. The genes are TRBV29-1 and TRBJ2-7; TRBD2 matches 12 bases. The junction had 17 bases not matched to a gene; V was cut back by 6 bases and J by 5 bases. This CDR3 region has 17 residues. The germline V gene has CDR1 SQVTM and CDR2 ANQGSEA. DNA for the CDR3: TGCAGCGTGGTCCGAGTCCTCGCTAGCGGGGGGGCCCACGAGCAGTACTTC. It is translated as CSVVRVLASGGAHEQYF.

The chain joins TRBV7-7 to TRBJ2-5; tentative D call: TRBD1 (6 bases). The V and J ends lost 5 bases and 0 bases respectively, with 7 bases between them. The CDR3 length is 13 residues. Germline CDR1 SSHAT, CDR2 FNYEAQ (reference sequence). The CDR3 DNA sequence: TGTGCCAGCAGCCAGGGGTACCAAGAGACCCAGTACTTC. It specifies CASSQGYQETQYF.